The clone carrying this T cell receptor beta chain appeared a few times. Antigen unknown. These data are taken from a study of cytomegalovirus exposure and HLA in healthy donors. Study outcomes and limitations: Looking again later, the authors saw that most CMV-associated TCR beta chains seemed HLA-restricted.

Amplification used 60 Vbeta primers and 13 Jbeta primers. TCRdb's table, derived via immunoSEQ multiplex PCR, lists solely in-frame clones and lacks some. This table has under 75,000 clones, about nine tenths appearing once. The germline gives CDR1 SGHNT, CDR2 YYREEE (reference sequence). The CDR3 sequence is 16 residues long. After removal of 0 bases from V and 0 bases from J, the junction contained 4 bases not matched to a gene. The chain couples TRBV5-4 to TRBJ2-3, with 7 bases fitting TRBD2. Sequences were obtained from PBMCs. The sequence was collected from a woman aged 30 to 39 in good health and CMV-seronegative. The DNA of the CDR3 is TGTGCCAGCAGCTTGGATGCGGGAGTCAGCACAGATACGCAGTATTTT. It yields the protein CASSLDAGVSTDTQYF.